This TCR beta chain was captured in a study of human T cells and chemical hapten exposure (dated by TCRdb to the early 2020s). Regarding the research as a whole: For sensitization, 2% DPC in acetone was applied to a roughly 2 cm by roughly 2 cm area of upper inner arm skin. Weekly therapeutic DPC doses were additionally applied to the scalp of patients throughout the roughly 24-week study period. Patch tests used Finn chambers with 0.01% DPC on the upper back, scored after 6 days by International Contact Dermatitis Research Group standards. The patient cohort, mostly female, included alopecia areata with under or over 50% scalp involvement, alopecia totalis and alopecia universalis. Libraries were pooled for sequencing, and variation in per-sample TCR yields was attributed mainly to small differences in library volumes within the pool. In alopecia patients, the study followed how the peripheral blood TCR repertoire changed in vivo over primary and secondary sensitization to diphenylcyclopropenone (DPC), a hapten. Blood was sampled from patients pre-sensitization (week 0) and at 2, 6 and about 24 weeks after DPC sensitization. For TCR sequencing, blood came from 25 to 35 alopecia patients at anywhere from one to four time points (pre-sensitization, 2, 6 and 24 weeks). The full study reports these points: A positive correlation was found between the number of PT1 expanded TCRs and patch test score, with significance reached at thresholds 8, 16 and 32 but not 4. DPC sensitization did not change how many TCRs were above 1 in 1000 frequency, and no evidence was found of alterations in global repertoire structure. Expanded TCRs formed significantly more large CDR3 similarity clusters than pre-sensitization or healthy control sets, consistent with antigen-driven responses. Because every patient had alopecia, a presumed autoimmune disease, the patients' immune response might differ from that of healthy individuals. After repeated subsampling, changes were observed in the strength of the expansion versus patch-test correlation and in the threshold at which the correlation became significant.

The CDR3 covers 15 residues, taking in both the cysteine and the phenylalanine. Of the read, only the CDR3 DNA is kept; its 45 bases are in frame from base 1. The germline ends are 9 bases apart after V is trimmed by 0 bases and J by 1 base. According to the germline V gene, CDR1 reads ENHRY and CDR2 reads SYGVKD. Notes on this clonotype: It has no known antigen specificity. The record has no base qualities; no much larger clone is one base away.

In light of the paper, this sample's time point label describes: pre-sensitization, week 0. The sample's treatment or condition, from its label and the paper: therapeutic diphenylcyclopropenone sensitization with weekly scalp DPC. At every patch-test visit, the blood draw took place before the patch test was put on. Eligible patients were aged 18 to 70, diagnosed with alopecia, deemed suitable for DPC therapy, and excluded if pregnant. Unfractionated whole blood was collected in Tempus Blood RNA tubes, and total RNA was extracted from that blood. Library preparation used RACE. Sequencer: NextSeq 500. During library preparation, unique molecular identifiers were attached to individual cDNA molecules so that TCRs could be counted quantitatively and reproducibly. Both TCR alpha and TCR beta chains were sequenced from each blood RNA sample. Under the source paper's analysis protocol: A median of around 96,000 TCRs per sample was observed, with a range of about 23,224 to 690,600. The Decombinator software suite was used to annotate the V, J and CDR3 of the TCR reads. To make PS versus PT1 abundance plots, every sample was subsampled to the same number of TCRs (28,000). Expanded TCRs were defined as absent before sensitization and observed at least eight times at the 2-week time point. TCRdb cleaned the public reads at Q25 with fastp, built clones with MiXCR and kept in-frame beta chains. When rows share a CDR3 protein, they turn into one entry using the most common DNA and genes. The V and J calls come from TCRdb's annotation, not from the publication. For this sample the table gives 240,000 or so distinct CDR3 sequences, of which 7.5% to 10% were detected only once. The ten largest make up roughly 2.5% of the sample.

This sample comprised whole blood, obtained in connection with sensitization to the hapten diphenylcyclopropenone (DPC). The chain uses TRBV10-3 and TRBJ1-1; perhaps TRBD1 is the D gene, with 6 bases matching. This clonotype was sampled from a middle-aged woman with alopecia areata. Some clones in this sample may be carry-over from other donors' samples. CDR3 loop: CAISESLGQNTEAFF. The DNA sequence is as follows: TGTGCCATCAGTGAGTCTCTGGGACAGAACACTGAAGCTTTCTTT.